This TCR beta chain is from a study of CD8 T cells in Susac syndrome. Reverse transcription of about 0.5 to 1 ug RNA used random hexamers. One entry per CDR3 protein, called by TCRdb with MiXCR from the immunoSEQ multiplex PCR reads. The table records 170,000 or so distinct CDR3 sequences, around 96% of them present only once. The source of this sequence is a human donor with multiple sclerosis. Specimen: CD8+ T cells from PBMCs.

The CDR3 reads CSVEDRADNEQFF. The CDR3 coding sequence is TGCAGCGTTGAGGACAGGGCGGACAATGAGCAGTTCTTC. The chain links TRBV29-1 to TRBJ2-1; 8 bases line up with TRBD1. The junction had 3 bases not matched to a gene; V was cut back by 3 bases and J by 5 bases. Looked up from germline, CDR1 is SQVTM and CDR2 is ANQGSEA. The CDR3 runs to 13 residues.